The sample holds a few counts of the clone carrying this T cell receptor (beta chain). TCRdb's copy holds only in-frame clones and misses some; the assay was immunoSEQ multiplex PCR. Here the sample spans some 670,000 clones, 85% to 90% being singletons. CDR3 length: 12 residues. The V and J ends lost 6 bases and 2 bases respectively, with 8 bases between them. Germline V gene data show CDR1 as MNHEY and CDR2 as SVGAGI. The data derive from a study of blood T cell repertoires in COVID-19. The specimen was peripheral blood. V is TRBV6-5 and J is TRBJ2-7, with D possibly TRBD2 on 6 matching bases. The TCR sequence derives from a woman younger than 30 with acute or convalescent COVID-19. DNA of the CDR3: TGTGCCAGCAGCGGGGGAACCTACGAGCAGTACTTC. This codes for CASSGGTYEQYF.